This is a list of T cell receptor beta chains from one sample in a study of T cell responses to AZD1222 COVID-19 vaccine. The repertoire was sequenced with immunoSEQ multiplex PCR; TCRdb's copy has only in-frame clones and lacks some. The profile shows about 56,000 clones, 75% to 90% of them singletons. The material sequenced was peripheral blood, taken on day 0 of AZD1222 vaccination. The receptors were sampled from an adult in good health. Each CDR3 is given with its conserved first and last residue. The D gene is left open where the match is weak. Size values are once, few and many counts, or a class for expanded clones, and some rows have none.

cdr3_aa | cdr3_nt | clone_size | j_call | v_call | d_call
CASSLTGTSGGASQETQYF | TGCGCCAGCAGTCTAACCGGGACTAGCGGGGGGGCCTCCCAAGAGACCCAGTACTTC | . | TRBJ2-5 | TRBV5-1 | TRBD2
CSASPSLDTQYF | TGCAGTGCTAGTCCTAGCCTAGATACGCAGTATTTT | . | TRBJ2-3 | TRBV20-1 | .
CASSYSGTVPDTQYF | TGTGCCAGTAGTTACTCCGGGACAGTTCCAGATACGCAGTATTTT | . | TRBJ2-3 | TRBV19 | TRBD1
CASRSGGQAYNEQFF | TGTGCCAGCAGGTCTGGCGGTCAGGCCTACAATGAGCAGTTCTTC | few | TRBJ2-1 | TRBV7-6 | .
CASSSGGLASGGAITDTQYF | TGTGCCAGCAGCTCCGGAGGTTTGGCTAGCGGGGGCGCTATCACAGATACGCAGTATTTT | . | TRBJ2-3 | TRBV7-6 | TRBD2
CASSLSPAYSNQPQHF | TGTGCCAGTAGTCTCAGCCCAGCTTATAGCAATCAGCCCCAGCATTTT | . | TRBJ1-5 | TRBV19 | .
CASSFQTGSGETRYF | TGTGCCAGTAGTTTCCAGACAGGGAGCGGAGAGACCCGGTACTTC | once | TRBJ2-5 | TRBV19 | TRBD1
CASSSPSGVTEAFF | TGTGCCAGCAGTTCCCCCTCGGGGGTCACTGAAGCTTTCTTT | once | TRBJ1-1 | TRBV28 | .
CASSIYKGGGETQYF | TGCGCCAGCAGCATCTACAAGGGGGGAGGAGAGACCCAGTACTTC | once | TRBJ2-5 | TRBV5-1 | .
CASSLVVSGRNEKLFF | TGTGCCAGCAGCTTGGTTGTATCAGGGCGTAATGAAAAACTGTTTTTT | . | TRBJ1-4 | TRBV5-6 | .
CSVEKRFNTEAFF | TGCAGCGTTGAGAAACGGTTTAACACTGAAGCTTTCTTT | . | TRBJ1-1 | TRBV29-1 | .
CASSLGNEQFF | TGTGCCAGCAGCTTAGGCAATGAGCAGTTCTTC | . | TRBJ2-1 | TRBV11-2 | .
CAISDNPVGSPLHF | TGTGCCATCAGTGATAACCCTGTCGGTTCACCCCTCCACTTT | . | TRBJ1-6 | TRBV10-3 | .
CAFISSGANVLTF | TGTGCCTTTATAAGCTCTGGGGCCAACGTCCTGACTTTC | . | TRBJ2-6 | TRBV7-9 | .
CSVEADSGEQFF | TGCAGCGTTGAGGCGGATTCGGGTGAGCAGTTCTTC | . | TRBJ2-1 | TRBV29-1 | .
CASSQEVFRGPAFSYEQYF | TGTGCCAGCAGCCAAGAGGTGTTTCGGGGGCCAGCCTTTTCCTACGAGCAGTACTTC | . | TRBJ2-7 | TRBV4-2 | .
CASSFSGPGANVLTF | TGTGCCAGCAGTTTCTCCGGGCCCGGGGCCAACGTCCTGACTTTC | . | TRBJ2-6 | TRBV28 | .
CASSLTTGSNQPQHF | TGTGCCAGCAGCTTAACGACAGGAAGCAATCAGCCCCAGCATTTT | . | TRBJ1-5 | TRBV7-2 | .
CASRLAGAYEQYF | TGTGCCAGCAGACTAGCGGGGGCCTACGAGCAGTACTTC | . | TRBJ2-7 | TRBV6-5 | TRBD2
CASSLDSSYNSPLHF | TGTGCCAGCAGCCTGGACAGCTCCTATAATTCACCCCTCCACTTT | . | TRBJ1-6 | TRBV28 | .
CASSPSFTQYF | TGTGCCAGCAGCCCCAGTTTTACCCAGTACTTC | . | TRBJ2-5 | TRBV11-2 | .
CASSLGGPSPFSSYEQYF | TGTGCCAGCAGCTTGGGGGGTCCCAGTCCCTTCAGCTCCTACGAGCAGTACTTC | . | TRBJ2-7 | TRBV7-9 | .
CAWSVLPGVRSPLHF | TGTGCCTGGAGTGTTCTCCCAGGGGTAAGGTCACCCCTCCACTTT | . | TRBJ1-6 | TRBV30 | .
CASSGLAGGDTGELFF | TGTGCCAGCAGTGGACTAGCGGGGGGAGACACCGGGGAGCTGTTTTTT | many | TRBJ2-2 | TRBV6-1 | TRBD2
CASSFRWGASGYTF | TGTGCCAGCAGCTTTCGTTGGGGGGCCAGTGGCTACACCTTC | . | TRBJ1-2 | TRBV5-4 | .